The 10 T cell receptor beta chains listed next were all sequenced from one sample in a study of blood T cells in healthy people across ages (dated by TCRdb to the mid-2010s). The library was built by means of 5' RACE. TCRdb records Illumina HiSeq 2500 as the sequencer. A second PCR of roughly 7 to 11 cycles was performed with a sample-barcoded 5' primer and a J-beta primer mix. Starting from the raw public reads, TCRdb applied fastp trimming at Q25, assembled clones with MiXCR and retained in-frame beta chains. Entries are consolidated by CDR3 protein sequence, retaining the most common genes and DNA. In all, the sample holds 1.5 million to 2 million distinct CDR3 sequences, and roughly 28% of those were seen once. 7% to 9% of the sample is taken by the ten largest. Sequencing was done on a sample of blood. The receptors were gathered from a woman in her 30s in good health.

V gene TRBV27 combines with J gene TRBJ2-1, with TRBD2 matching over 9 bases. Germline V lookup: CDR1 MNHEY, CDR2 SMNVEV (reference sequence). The length of the CDR3 is 19 residues. V was pared by 5 bases and J by 0 bases, with 14 bases of the junction left unmatched. CDR3 sequence reads: CASSPRGSGGSSSYNEQFF. The CDR3 DNA reads TGTGCCAGCAGTCCCCGGGGGAGCGGGGGGTCAAGCTCCTACAATGAGCAGTTCTTC.

This clonotype was seen many times. This chain links TRBV6-2 or TRBV6-3 with TRBJ2-4; no firm D call. V lost 2 bases to trimming and J lost 8 bases, with 13 bases between them. Germline loops: CDR1 MNHEY, CDR2 SVGEGT. This CDR3 has 14 residues. CDR3 DNA sequence: TGTGCCAGCAGTTACAATCGACACAAGGACATTCAGTACTTC. Translation: CASSYNRHKDIQYF.

The rearrangement uses TRBV7-8 and TRBJ2-5; 9 bases align to TRBD1. V trimming: 4 bases; J trimming: 1 base; junction bases outside the gene matches: 4. The length of the CDR3 is 15 residues. Germline V gene lookup returns CDR1 SGHVS and CDR2 FQNEAQ. CDR3 in DNA: TGTGCCAGCAGCTCCCGGGACAGGGCCCAAGAGACCCAGTACTTC. Translated: CASSSRDRAQETQYF.

This clonotype occurred a few times. The rearrangement uses TRBV7-2 and TRBJ2-7; D gene ambiguous. There are 13 residues in the CDR3. The germline V gene has CDR1 SGHTA and CDR2 FQGNSA. Trimming cost V 1 base and J 7 bases, with 11 bases left between them. The CDR3 region has the DNA TGTGCCAGCAGCTTAGTAGTAGAAACAGAGCAGTACTTC. Amino acids: CASSLVVETEQYF.

The CDR3 DNA sequence: TGTGCCAGCAGTGAACCGGGACAGCAGTACTTC. Residues: CASSEPGQQYF. The rearrangement links TRBV2 to TRBJ2-5; 7 bases align to TRBD1. Unmatched junction bases numbered 2, after V lost 2 bases and J lost 11 bases. From germline, CDR1 is SNHLY and CDR2 FYNNEI. This CDR3 region has 11 residues. Looking up the rest from reference TRBV2 and TRBJ2-5 gives the full variable domain: EPEVTQTPSHQVTQMGQEVILRCVPISNHLYFYWYRQILGQKVEFLVSFYNNEISEKSEIFDDQFSVERPDGSNFTLKIRSTKLEDSAMYFCASSEPGQQYFGPGTRLLVL.

This clonotype appeared many times. This chain connects TRBV5-1 to TRBJ2-7, with 11 bases matching TRBD2. The CDR3 spans 17 residues. V dropped 4 bases and J dropped 6; count of bases not matched to a gene: 15. Germline V CDR1 and CDR2: SGHRS, YFSETQ. Here the CDR3 reads CASSPRGLAGGTGEQYF. In DNA form, the CDR3 reads TGCGCCAGCAGCCCCCGGGGGCTAGCGGGAGGTACTGGCGAGCAGTACTTC.

V and J are TRBV4-1 and TRBJ2-5; 9 positions match TRBD2. From germline, CDR1 is MGHRA and CDR2 YSYEKL. J lost 3 bases, V lost 4 bases, and 9 bases had no gene match. The CDR3 length is 16 residues. CDR3 coding DNA: TGCGCCAGCAGCCTTCACAGCGGGAGGTCTGAAGAGACCCAGTACTTC. As protein: CASSLHSGRSEETQYF.

This clonotype has only a few counts. The chain combines TRBV20-1 with TRBJ2-1; 11 nucleotides line up with TRBD2. The V and J ends lost 3 bases and 9 bases, in that order; junction bases with no gene match: 13. The CDR3 runs to 16 residues. Germline CDR1 and CDR2: DFQATT and SNEGSKA (reference sequence). CDR3 DNA sequence: TGCAGTGCTAGGGGGGGACTAGCGGCCCTTTGGGGTGAGCAGTTCTTC. It yields the protein CSARGGLAALWGEQFF.

This chain connects TRBV7-2 to TRBJ1-4; D remains unclear. The V end was cut by 0 bases, the J end by 5 bases, with 4 bases between. This CDR3 is built from 13 residues. Per the germline V gene, CDR1 is SGHTA and CDR2 is FQGNSA. The CDR3 nucleotides are TGTGCCAGCAGCTTAGCAAAGAATGAAAAACTGTTTTTT. This codes for CASSLAKNEKLFF.

This clonotype was counted only a few times. V usage is TRBV10-1 and J usage is TRBJ2-1; perhaps TRBD1 as D (6 bases). This CDR3 comprises 15 residues. Germline-derived CDR1 and CDR2 are WNHNN and SYGVQD (reference sequence). The germline V and J ends were trimmed by 6 bases and 6 bases, with 18 bases remaining between them. The chain's CDR3 is CASSARLGGRNEQFF. CDR3 nucleotides: TGCGCCAGCAGCGCCCGCCTTGGGGGCCGCAATGAGCAGTTCTTC.